This TCR beta chain was obtained from a study of T cell responses to AZD1222 COVID-19 vaccine. The study's findings and limits: Spike as a whole was targeted by vaccine-associated CD4 TCRs, dominant at 160-218 and 743-854.

Clones were read by immunoSEQ multiplex PCR, and TCRdb kept only the in-frame ones, dropping some. Among about 110,000 clones listed, around 90% were seen once. About this clone itself: Its antigen remains unknown.

Sequences were derived from peripheral blood, sampled on day 0 of MenACWY control vaccination. This sequence originates from an adult in good health.

The DNA for the CDR3 is TGTGCCAGCAGCGCACAGGGTTCGGGCTACACCTTC. This codes for CASSAQGSGYTF. The J gene is TRBJ1-2, the V gene TRBV5-4; D possibly corresponds to TRBD1 (6 bases). In germline, CDR1 is SGHNT, CDR2 YYREEE (reference sequence). V lost 4 bases, J lost 8 bases, and 12 bases lay in between. The CDR3 contains 12 residues.